Below, 10 T cell receptor beta chains from the same sample are listed, as sequenced in a study of T-cell memory formation after mild COVID-19. TCRdb called the 5' RACE reads again in MiXCR, with one record for every CDR3 protein. The sample records 90,000 to 120,000 distinct CDR3 sequences, approximately 15% being singletons. The source material was PBMCs or a T cell subset sorted from them (not recorded which). Source of these receptors: a man aged 18 to 35 who had mild COVID-19 (a few samples of this study predate the infection). Cell type and time point are not known.

This clonotype was seen a handful of times. The chain links TRBV5-1 to TRBJ2-1; D perhaps matches TRBD1 (5 bases). The CDR3 is 14 amino acids. Germline V gene lookup returns CDR1 SGHRS and CDR2 YFSETQ. Trimming left V 4 bases short and J 7 bases short, with 15 bases between. As DNA, the CDR3 is TGCGCCAGCAGCCGCACTTGGGGCACAAATGAGCAGTTCTTC. The encoded protein is CASSRTWGTNEQFF. The full variable domain, its missing parts supplied by reference TRBV5-1 and TRBJ2-1, is KAGVTQTPRYLIKTRGQQVTLSCSPISGHRSVSWYQQTPGQGLQFLFEYFSETQRNKGNFPGRFSGRQFSNSRSEMNVSTLELGDSALYLCASSRTWGTNEQFFGPGTRLTVL.

The rearrangement uses TRBV6-2 or TRBV6-3 and TRBJ1-5; no firm D call. From germline, CDR1 is MNHEY and CDR2 SVGEGT. The CDR3 has 11 residues. Trimming removed 6 bases from V and 3 bases from J, with 3 bases in between. The CDR3 here is CASSPNQPQHF. CDR3 sequence (DNA): TGTGCCAGCAGCCCCAATCAGCCCCAGCATTTT.

This clonotype has a handful of counts. CDR3 DNA: TGTGCCAGCAGCAAACCACAGGGATTGGCCGGGGAGCTGTTTTTT. This encodes CASSKPQGLAGELFF. This rearrangement joins TRBV7-8 to TRBJ2-2; TRBD1 is a possible D gene (6 bases). From germline, CDR1 is SGHVS and CDR2 FQNEAQ. V lost 5 bases and J lost 6, with 16 bases in between. This CDR3 is 15 amino acids long.

The chain uses TRBV2 and TRBJ2-1; D is undetermined. Per the germline V gene, CDR1 is SNHLY and CDR2 is FYNNEI. The CDR3 is 14 amino acids. Trimming stripped 5 bases from V and 6 bases from J, with 14 bases between. The CDR3 sequence is CASSPSQVPNEQFF. CDR3 in DNA: TGTGCCAGCAGTCCAAGCCAGGTGCCCAATGAGCAGTTCTTC.

The rearrangement uses TRBV5-4 and TRBJ2-5; 8 bases map to TRBD2. This CDR3 is built from 15 residues. Germline trimming cut 4 bases from V and 5 bases from J; bases unmatched to any gene: 10. Per germline, CDR1 SGHNT and CDR2 YYREEE (reference sequence). The CDR3: CASSPRGGGWETQYF. The CDR3 region has the DNA TGTGCCAGCAGCCCCCGGGGGGGAGGATGGGAGACCCAGTACTTC.

The V call is TRBV9, the J call TRBJ1-2, with D hard to call. V was trimmed by 0 bases and J by 4 bases, leaving 10 bases between them. The CDR3 loop spans 14 amino acids. The germline V gene has CDR1 SGDLS and CDR2 YYNGEE. The CDR3 reads CASSVDGRPYGYTF. Written as DNA, the CDR3 is TGTGCCAGCAGCGTAGACGGCAGACCCTATGGCTACACCTTC.

The chain recombines TRBV6-5 with TRBJ1-1; no reliable D call. Germline values: CDR1 MNHEY, CDR2 SVGAGI. The CDR3 has 14 residues. The germline V and J ends were trimmed by 0 bases and 2 bases, with 7 bases remaining between them. CDR3 nucleotide sequence: TGTGCCAGCAGTTACTCCACGGCTAACACTGAAGCTTTCTTT. As protein: CASSYSTANTEAFF.

The gene calls are TRBV7-9 and TRBJ1-2; possibly TRBD1 for D (6 bases). V dropped 4 bases and J dropped 3 bases, with 18 bases sitting between them. Germline-derived CDR1 and CDR2 are SEHNR and FQNEAQ (reference sequence). The CDR3 runs to 16 residues. The CDR3: CASSSTHGQGYYGYTF. In nucleotides, the CDR3 is TGTGCCAGCAGCTCCACCCATGGCCAGGGGTACTATGGCTACACCTTC.

This clonotype came up a few times. This chain links TRBV19 with TRBJ1-1, with D unclear. Germline CDR1 reads LNHDA; CDR2 reads SQIVND (reference sequence). V was pared by 0 bases and J by 0 bases, with 8 bases between. This CDR3 region has 15 residues. The CDR3 region has the DNA TGTGCCAGTAGTATAGATGGCTTGATGAACACTGAAGCTTTCTTT. Translation gives CASSIDGLMNTEAFF.

This clonotype turned up a few times. The chain uses TRBV2 and TRBJ1-1; no firm D call. Germline CDR1 SNHLY, CDR2 FYNNEI. V was trimmed by 6 bases and J by 3 bases, leaving 14 bases between them. There are 14 residues in the CDR3. The CDR3 region is CASSPGGMDTEAFF. CDR3 coding DNA: TGTGCCAGCAGCCCCGGCGGCATGGACACTGAAGCTTTCTTT.